This TCR beta chain emerged from a study of identifying expanded T cells in peripheral blood. Study-wide results and caveats: Variance in clone template counts between roughly two-week samples significantly increased with total template count across all healthy donors. Over approximately two and four weeks, about 15 and 19 clones changed, versus around 1.2 between replicates.

Collection occurred without any documented infections or immune events in donors. V gave up 6 bases and J gave up 0 bases, with 17 bases separating them. The length of the CDR3 is 16 residues. The V gene's germline CDR1 is MDHEN and CDR2 SYDVKM. As to this clone: What it recognizes is unknown.

Assay used: immunoSEQ multiplex PCR; TCRdb lists only in-frame clones, some missing. This sample has roughly 56,000 clones, with about 85% found just once. V usage is TRBV28 and J usage is TRBJ1-1; D is unresolved. This clonotype was sampled from a person aged 18 to 75 in good health. Input material: blood. CDR3 DNA sequence: TGTGCCAGCAGGTTTAGAAGGGATATTATGAACACTGAAGCTTTCTTT. Protein: CASRFRRDIMNTEAFF. The variable domain in full, completed from reference TRBV28 and TRBJ1-1, reads DVKVTQSSRYLVKRTGEKVFLECVQDMDHENMFWYRQDPGLGLRLIYFSYDVKMKEKGDIPEGYSVSREKKERFSLILESASTNQTSMYLCASRFRRDIMNTEAFFGQGTRLTVV.